This T cell receptor beta chain was sequenced in a study of blood T cell repertoires in COVID-19. Study at large: T cells, B-cell-depleted T cells, or PBMCs provided the cDNA or gDNA that served as material.

Repertoires were generated with immunoSEQ multiplex PCR, while TCRdb's copy carries only in-frame clones and drops some. The sample shows about 380,000 clones, approximately 90% of them seen only once. The germline CDR1 and CDR2 sequences are MNHEY and SVGEGT. Trimming shortened V by 5 bases and J by 5 bases, and 15 bases separated the two germline ends. CDR3 length: 14 amino acids. Across 20 to 25 US areas, participants ranged in age from 18 to 89 years. This TCR was sampled from a woman aged 18-29 years who had recovered from COVID-19. This sequence joins TRBV6-2 or TRBV6-3 and TRBJ2-5, with D uncertain. Source material: PBMCs or T cells enriched from blood (not recorded which). In DNA form, the CDR3 reads TGTGCCAGCAGTCCCCCGTGGGCGAGTGAGACCCAGTACTTC. This codes for CASSPPWASETQYF.